This T cell receptor beta chain was observed in a study of T cell repertoires in cytomegalovirus infection. Whole-study context: Public TCR beta signatures provided an indication of both CMV infection and a matching HLA type. Study-level findings and limits: The response measured ex vivo was dominated by TCR beta clonotypes (HLA-C-restricted and CMV-specific). Of the TCR beta families, the public ones yielded a cumulative frequency that identified carriers of CMV plus the relevant HLA.

TCRdb used MiXCR to reprocess the reads, holding one entry per CDR3 protein. There are about 740,000 distinct CDR3 sequences in the sample; approximately 40% occur only once, and around 3% lies in the top ten. As for this clonotype: Its antigen is not known.

The V gene's germline CDR1 is SGHVS and CDR2 FNYEAQ. This CDR3 contains 14 residues. With V trimmed by 5 bases and J by 12 bases, 10 bases remained unmatched. The TCR comes from a human donor in good health (CMV status not recorded). Some clones in this sample may be carry-over from other donors' samples. The rearrangement uses TRBV7-6 and TRBJ2-7; 13 bases agree with TRBD2. The sample taken for sequencing was PBMCs. In DNA, the CDR3 is TGTGCCAGCAGCACACTAGCGGGAGGGCCGCTGGTGTACTTC. Translated: CASSTLAGGPLVYF.